A selection of T cell receptor beta chains follows, all from one sample in a study of blood T cell repertoires in COVID-19. Produced via immunoSEQ multiplex PCR; TCRdb's table is partial and in-frame only. The data hold nearly 200,000 clones, with about four fifths observed a single time. Sequences were obtained from PBMCs or T cells enriched from blood (not recorded which). These receptors originate from a middle-aged man who had recovered from COVID-19. CDR3s include the opening cysteine and the closing phenylalanine or tryptophan. The D gene is left open where the match is weak. Only part of the rows carry a size: once, few, many, or a class if the clone is expanded.

len: 16; j_gene: TRBJ2-6; v_gene: TRBV7-9; abundance: NA; d_gene: NA; CDR3aa: CASSLLVATGANVLTF; CDR3nt: TGTGCCAGCAGCTTACTGGTGGCCACTGGGGCCAACGTCCTGACTTTC
len: 16; j_gene: TRBJ2-1; v_gene: TRBV28; abundance: NA; d_gene: TRBD2; CDR3aa: CASSSYLAGAGNEQFF; CDR3nt: TGTGCCAGCAGTTCCTACCTAGCGGGGGCGGGGAATGAGCAGTTCTTC
len: 16; j_gene: TRBJ1-5; v_gene: TRBV2; abundance: NA; d_gene: NA; CDR3aa: CASRDSPRGSNQPQHF; CDR3nt: TGTGCCAGCAGGGACTCCCCCAGGGGTAGCAATCAGCCCCAGCATTTT
len: 15; j_gene: TRBJ2-3; v_gene: TRBV10-3; abundance: NA; d_gene: TRBD2; CDR3aa: CAISRLAGRTDTQYF; CDR3nt: TGTGCCATCAGCCGACTAGCGGGGAGAACAGATACGCAGTATTTT
len: 13; j_gene: TRBJ2-3; v_gene: TRBV12-3/TRBV12-4; abundance: NA; d_gene: TRBD2; CDR3aa: CASSFLAGDTQYF; CDR3nt: TGTGCCAGCAGTTTCCTAGCGGGTGATACGCAGTATTTT
len: 14; j_gene: TRBJ1-1; v_gene: TRBV9; abundance: NA; d_gene: NA; CDR3aa: CASSPQGSPTEAFF; CDR3nt: TGTGCCAGCAGCCCCCAGGGATCCCCCACTGAAGCTTTCTTT
len: 13; j_gene: TRBJ2-1; v_gene: TRBV7-2; abundance: NA; d_gene: NA; CDR3aa: CASSLGVGDKQFF; CDR3nt: TGTGCCAGCAGCTTAGGGGTTGGGGACAAGCAGTTCTTC
len: 12; j_gene: TRBJ1-2; v_gene: TRBV2; abundance: NA; d_gene: NA; CDR3aa: CASNPELTGYTF; CDR3nt: TGTGCCAGCAACCCGGAGTTGACGGGCTACACCTTC
len: 15; j_gene: TRBJ1-6; v_gene: TRBV4-2; abundance: NA; d_gene: NA; CDR3aa: CASSQGDNYNSPLHF; CDR3nt: TGTGCCAGCAGCCAAGGGGACAACTATAATTCACCCCTCCACTTT
len: 16; j_gene: TRBJ2-3; v_gene: TRBV19; abundance: few; d_gene: TRBD1; CDR3aa: CASSIGETGTTDTQYF; CDR3nt: TGTGCCAGTAGTATAGGTGAGACAGGGACCACAGATACGCAGTATTTT
len: 15; j_gene: TRBJ1-1; v_gene: TRBV2; abundance: NA; d_gene: NA; CDR3aa: CASTGIQTENTEAFF; CDR3nt: TGTGCCAGCACCGGGATACAGACGGAGAACACTGAAGCTTTCTTT
len: 17; j_gene: TRBJ1-2; v_gene: TRBV13; abundance: NA; d_gene: TRBD1; CDR3aa: CASSPDSYWTGKYGYTF; CDR3nt: TGTGCCAGCAGCCCCGACTCTTACTGGACAGGGAAATATGGCTACACCTTC
len: 15; j_gene: TRBJ1-4; v_gene: TRBV5-1; abundance: NA; d_gene: NA; CDR3aa: CASSYRGTLDEKLFF; CDR3nt: TGCGCCAGCAGCTATCGGGGGACCCTGGATGAAAAACTGTTTTTT
len: 16; j_gene: TRBJ1-4; v_gene: TRBV6-1; abundance: NA; d_gene: TRBD1; CDR3aa: CASSEKQGTGNEKLFF; CDR3nt: TGTGCCAGCAGTGAAAAACAAGGGACAGGGAATGAAAAACTGTTTTTT
len: 16; j_gene: TRBJ2-2; v_gene: TRBV5-1; abundance: NA; d_gene: NA; CDR3aa: CASSFSRGTNTGELFF; CDR3nt: TGCGCCAGCAGCTTCAGTCGGGGGACGAACACCGGGGAGCTGTTTTTT
len: 15; j_gene: TRBJ1-1; v_gene: TRBV28; abundance: NA; d_gene: TRBD1; CDR3aa: CAIDAQGATFTEAFF; CDR3nt: TGTGCCATCGATGCACAGGGGGCAACTTTCACTGAAGCTTTCTTT
len: 14; j_gene: TRBJ1-5; v_gene: TRBV27; abundance: NA; d_gene: TRBD1; CDR3aa: CASSPQGARQPQHF; CDR3nt: TGTGCCAGCAGCCCACAGGGGGCGCGACAGCCCCAGCATTTT
len: 13; j_gene: TRBJ1-5; v_gene: TRBV27; abundance: NA; d_gene: NA; CDR3aa: CASSLIIGQPQHF; CDR3nt: TGTGCCAGCAGTTTAATCATCGGTCAGCCCCAGCATTTT
len: 14; j_gene: TRBJ1-3; v_gene: TRBV9; abundance: NA; d_gene: NA; CDR3aa: CASSPQGSGNTIYF; CDR3nt: TGTGCCAGCAGCCCTCAGGGCTCTGGAAACACCATATATTTT
len: 16; j_gene: TRBJ1-1; v_gene: TRBV6-5; abundance: NA; d_gene: NA; CDR3aa: CASSYSILTMNTEAFF; CDR3nt: TGTGCCAGCAGTTACTCGATTCTAACGATGAACACTGAAGCTTTCTTT
len: 14; j_gene: TRBJ2-5; v_gene: TRBV30; abundance: NA; d_gene: NA; CDR3aa: CAWSVGHGLGTQYF; CDR3nt: TGTGCCTGGAGTGTTGGACATGGGCTGGGGACCCAGTACTTC
len: 15; j_gene: TRBJ2-1; v_gene: TRBV6-2/TRBV6-3; abundance: NA; d_gene: NA; CDR3aa: CASSYSGDSYNEQFF; CDR3nt: TGTGCCAGCAGTTACTCGGGAGATTCCTACAATGAGCAGTTCTTC
len: 13; j_gene: TRBJ1-5; v_gene: TRBV28; abundance: NA; d_gene: NA; CDR3aa: CASGEWGNQPQHF; CDR3nt: TGTGCCAGCGGAGAGTGGGGCAATCAGCCCCAGCATTTT
len: 15; j_gene: TRBJ2-2; v_gene: TRBV5-1; abundance: NA; d_gene: TRBD2; CDR3aa: CASSPGTSGGGELFF; CDR3nt: TGCGCCAGCAGCCCCGGGACTAGCGGGGGTGGGGAGCTGTTTTTT
len: 13; j_gene: TRBJ1-1; v_gene: TRBV10-3; abundance: once; d_gene: NA; CDR3aa: CAIIGGGFTEAFF; CDR3nt: TGTGCCATCATCGGCGGAGGTTTTACTGAAGCTTTCTTT
len: 13; j_gene: TRBJ1-5; v_gene: TRBV30; abundance: NA; d_gene: NA; CDR3aa: CAWSAQDNQPQHF; CDR3nt: TGTGCCTGGAGTGCACAGGACAATCAGCCCCAGCATTTT
len: 14; j_gene: TRBJ1-2; v_gene: TRBV28; abundance: NA; d_gene: TRBD1; CDR3aa: CASSPRQGVRGYTF; CDR3nt: TGTGCCAGCAGTCCGAGACAGGGGGTAAGAGGCTACACCTTC
len: 17; j_gene: TRBJ1-1; v_gene: TRBV5-4; abundance: once; d_gene: NA; CDR3aa: CASSYAGFDYMNTEAFF; CDR3nt: TGTGCCAGCAGTTACGCAGGGTTTGATTACATGAACACTGAAGCTTTCTTT
len: 15; j_gene: TRBJ1-5; v_gene: TRBV5-1; abundance: NA; d_gene: TRBD1; CDR3aa: CASSLEGQFNQPQHF; CDR3nt: TGCGCCAGCAGCTTGGAGGGACAGTTCAATCAGCCCCAGCATTTT
len: 13; j_gene: TRBJ2-7; v_gene: TRBV5-1; abundance: once; d_gene: TRBD1; CDR3aa: CASSLEGAPGQYF; CDR3nt: TGCGCCAGCAGCTTGGAGGGGGCCCCAGGGCAGTACTTC
len: 12; j_gene: TRBJ2-5; v_gene: TRBV7-2; abundance: NA; d_gene: NA; CDR3aa: CASSWLLETQYF; CDR3nt: TGTGCCAGCAGCTGGCTCCTAGAGACCCAGTACTTC
len: 16; j_gene: TRBJ2-3; v_gene: TRBV7-6; abundance: many; d_gene: NA; CDR3aa: CASSHTTGSTGDTQYF; CDR3nt: TGTGCCAGCAGCCATACGACAGGTTCGACCGGAGATACGCAGTATTTT
len: 16; j_gene: TRBJ2-1; v_gene: TRBV10-3; abundance: NA; d_gene: TRBD2; CDR3aa: CAISEYSGGPYNEQFF; CDR3nt: TGTGCCATCAGTGAGTATAGCGGGGGGCCCTACAATGAGCAGTTCTTC
len: 15; j_gene: TRBJ2-7; v_gene: TRBV11-1; abundance: NA; d_gene: TRBD1; CDR3aa: CASSRAGTGGREQYF; CDR3nt: TGTGCCAGCAGCCGAGCCGGGACAGGGGGTCGCGAGCAGTACTTC
len: 16; j_gene: TRBJ1-2; v_gene: TRBV11-3; abundance: NA; d_gene: NA; CDR3aa: CASSLPRDTKGYGYTF; CDR3nt: TGTGCCAGCAGCTTACCGAGGGACACCAAAGGATATGGCTACACCTTC
len: 13; j_gene: TRBJ2-7; v_gene: TRBV4-1; abundance: NA; d_gene: NA; CDR3aa: CASSQDLTYEQYF; CDR3nt: TGCGCCAGCAGCCAAGATCTAACCTACGAGCAGTACTTC
len: 15; j_gene: TRBJ2-2; v_gene: TRBV6-5; abundance: NA; d_gene: NA; CDR3aa: CASSYSRGGTGELFF; CDR3nt: TGTGCCAGCAGTTACTCGAGAGGGGGCACCGGGGAGCTGTTTTTT